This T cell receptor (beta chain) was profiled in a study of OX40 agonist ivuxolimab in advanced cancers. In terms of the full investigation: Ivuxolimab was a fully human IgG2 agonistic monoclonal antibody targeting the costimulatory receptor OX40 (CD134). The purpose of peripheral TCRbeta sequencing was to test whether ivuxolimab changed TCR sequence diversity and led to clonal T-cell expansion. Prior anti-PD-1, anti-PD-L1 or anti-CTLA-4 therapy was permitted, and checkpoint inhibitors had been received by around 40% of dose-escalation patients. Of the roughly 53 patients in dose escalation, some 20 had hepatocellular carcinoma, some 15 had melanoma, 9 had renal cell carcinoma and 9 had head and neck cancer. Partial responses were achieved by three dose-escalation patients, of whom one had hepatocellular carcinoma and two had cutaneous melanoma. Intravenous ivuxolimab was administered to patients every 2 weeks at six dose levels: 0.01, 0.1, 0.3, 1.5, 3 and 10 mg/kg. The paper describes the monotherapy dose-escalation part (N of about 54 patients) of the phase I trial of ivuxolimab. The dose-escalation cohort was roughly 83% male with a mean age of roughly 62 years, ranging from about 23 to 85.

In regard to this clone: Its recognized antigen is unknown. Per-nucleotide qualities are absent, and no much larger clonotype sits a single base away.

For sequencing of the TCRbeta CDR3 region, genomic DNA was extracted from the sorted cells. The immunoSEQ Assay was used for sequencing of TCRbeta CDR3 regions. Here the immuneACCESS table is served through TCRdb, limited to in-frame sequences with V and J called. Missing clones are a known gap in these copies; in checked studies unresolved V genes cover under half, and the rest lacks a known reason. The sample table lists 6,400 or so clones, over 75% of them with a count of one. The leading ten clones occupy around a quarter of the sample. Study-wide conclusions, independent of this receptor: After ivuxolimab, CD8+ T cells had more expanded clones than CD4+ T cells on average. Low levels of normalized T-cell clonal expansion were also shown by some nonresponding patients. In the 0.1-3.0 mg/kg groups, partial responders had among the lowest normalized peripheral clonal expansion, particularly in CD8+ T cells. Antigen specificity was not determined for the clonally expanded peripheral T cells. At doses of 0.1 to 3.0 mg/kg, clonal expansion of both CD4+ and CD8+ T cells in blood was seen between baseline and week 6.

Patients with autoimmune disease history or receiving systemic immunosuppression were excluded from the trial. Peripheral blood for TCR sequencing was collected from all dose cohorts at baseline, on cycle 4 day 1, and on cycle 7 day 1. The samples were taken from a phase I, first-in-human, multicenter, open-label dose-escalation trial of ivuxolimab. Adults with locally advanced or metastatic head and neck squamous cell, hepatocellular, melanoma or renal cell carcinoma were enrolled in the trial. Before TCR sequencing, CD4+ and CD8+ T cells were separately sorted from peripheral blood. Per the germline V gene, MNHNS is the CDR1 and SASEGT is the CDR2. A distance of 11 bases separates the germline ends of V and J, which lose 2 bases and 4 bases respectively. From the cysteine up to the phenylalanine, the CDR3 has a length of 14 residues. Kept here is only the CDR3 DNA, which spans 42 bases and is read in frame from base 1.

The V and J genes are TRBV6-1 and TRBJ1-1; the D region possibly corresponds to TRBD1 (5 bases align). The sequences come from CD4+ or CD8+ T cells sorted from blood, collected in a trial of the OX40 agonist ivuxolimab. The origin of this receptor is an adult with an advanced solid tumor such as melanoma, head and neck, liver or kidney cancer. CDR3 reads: CASSERGDVTEAFF. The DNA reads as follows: TGTGCCAGCAGTGAAAGAGGGGATGTCACTGAAGCTTTCTTT.